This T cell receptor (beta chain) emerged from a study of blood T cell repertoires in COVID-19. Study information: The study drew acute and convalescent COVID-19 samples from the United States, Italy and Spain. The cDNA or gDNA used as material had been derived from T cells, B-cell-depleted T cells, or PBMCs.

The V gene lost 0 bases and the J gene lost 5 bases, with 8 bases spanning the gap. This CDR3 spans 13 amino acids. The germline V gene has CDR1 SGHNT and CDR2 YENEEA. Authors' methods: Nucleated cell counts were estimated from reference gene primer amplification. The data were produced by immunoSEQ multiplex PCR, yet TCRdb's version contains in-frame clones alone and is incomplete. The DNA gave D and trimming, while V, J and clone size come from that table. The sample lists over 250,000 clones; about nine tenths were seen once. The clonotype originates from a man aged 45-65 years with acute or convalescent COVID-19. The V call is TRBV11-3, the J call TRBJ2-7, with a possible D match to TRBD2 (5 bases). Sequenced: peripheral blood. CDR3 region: CASSLDRENEQYF. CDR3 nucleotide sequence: TGTGCCAGCAGCTTAGATCGGGAAAACGAGCAGTACTTC. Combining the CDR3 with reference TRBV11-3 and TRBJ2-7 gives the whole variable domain EAGVVQSPRYKIIEKKQPVAFWCNPISGHNTLYWYLQNLGQGPELLIRYENEEAVDDSQLPKDRFSAERLKGVDSTLKIQPAELGDSAVYLCASSLDRENEQYFGPGTRLTVT.